These 24 T cell receptor beta chains were sequenced from one sample in a study of CD8 T cells in ankylosing spondylitis. MiXCR, run by TCRdb on the 5' RACE reads, gives a single entry per CDR3 protein. The data show roughly 230,000 distinct CDR3 sequences, over 9.5% seen once. Sequencing was carried out using blood, either unsorted or a sorted T cell fraction (not recorded which). The receptor source for this set is a male donor with ankylosing spondylitis or in good health (not recorded which).

This clonotype was counted ten times or more. The chain links TRBV3-1 to TRBJ2-4; D possibly corresponds to TRBD1 (5 bases). Germline CDR1 LGHDT, CDR2 YNNKEL (reference sequence). The CDR3 loop spans 13 amino acids. V lost 0 bases and J 9 bases, leaving 9 bases between the germline ends. CDR3 loop: CASSQEWQGIQYF. CDR3 coding DNA: TGTGCCAGCAGCCAAGAGTGGCAGGGCATTCAGTACTTC.

This clonotype turned up a few times. This chain joins TRBV5-1 and TRBJ2-3; D not resolved. The CDR3 length is 12 residues. Trimming stripped 5 bases from V and 4 bases from J, with 8 bases between. Germline values: CDR1 SGHRS, CDR2 YFSETQ. Written as DNA, the CDR3 is TGCGCCAGCAGAGACGAGGCAGATACGCAGTATTTT. Translated: CASRDEADTQYF.

The V gene is TRBV19, the J gene TRBJ2-2; TRBD2 aligns across 7 bases. CDR3 size: 13 residues. The junction had 9 bases not matched to a gene; V was cut back by 11 bases and J by 6 bases. Per the germline V gene, CDR1 is LNHDA and CDR2 is SQIVND (reference sequence). Here the CDR3 reads CAVRGEGSGELFF. The CDR3 DNA reads TGTGCCGTTCGAGGGGAGGGTTCCGGGGAGCTGTTTTTT.

In this sample, this clonotype turned up many times. The gene calls are TRBV4-1 and TRBJ1-4, with 7 nucleotides matching TRBD1. CDR1 and CDR2 from the germline V gene are MGHRA and YSYEKL. V was pared by 5 bases and J by 8 bases, with 14 bases of the junction left unmatched. The length of the CDR3 is 16 residues. Here the CDR3 reads CASSDGQESTREKLFF. Written as DNA, the CDR3 is TGCGCCAGCAGCGATGGACAGGAGAGCACCAGGGAAAAACTGTTTTTT.

This clonotype was seen ten or more times. The rearrangement joins TRBV7-6 to TRBJ1-1; D is uncertain. This CDR3 contains 15 residues. V was shortened by 6 bases and J by 1 base, with 15 bases between the two germline ends. Germline V lookup: CDR1 SGHVS, CDR2 FNYEAQ. The CDR3 loop is CASSPWEGRNTEAFF. CDR3 in DNA: TGTGCCAGCAGTCCGTGGGAGGGAAGGAACACTGAAGCTTTCTTT.

This clonotype showed up just a few times. The chain has TRBV25-1 and TRBJ2-7, with 7 bases aligning to TRBD1. There are 15 residues in the CDR3. The V gene's germline CDR1 is MGHDK and CDR2 SYGVNS. With V trimmed by 5 bases and J by 3 bases, 10 bases remained unmatched. The CDR3 coding sequence is TGTGCCAGCAGTCCCAGGGGGAACGACCTCTACGAGCAGTACTTC. As protein: CASSPRGNDLYEQYF.

This clonotype was observed at least ten times. The genes are TRBV6-1 and TRBJ1-2; D may be TRBD1 (5 bases). The germline gives CDR1 MNHNS, CDR2 SASEGT. V lost 8 bases and J 4 bases, leaving 11 bases between the germline ends. This CDR3 is 12 amino acids long. CDR3 nucleotide sequence: TGTGCCAGCCCGGGACTGTCCTATGGCTACACCTTC. The encoded protein is CASPGLSYGYTF.

This clonotype was recorded many times. V usage is TRBV4-2 and J usage is TRBJ1-2; D perhaps matches TRBD1 (5 bases). The CDR3 runs 12 residues. Germline V CDR1 and CDR2: LGHNA, YNFKEQ. Trimming cost V 2 bases and J 8 bases, with 9 bases left between them. The CDR3 DNA is TGTGCCAGCAGCCAATGGGACTCGGGCTACACCTTC. It yields the protein CASSQWDSGYTF.

V usage is TRBV11-2 and J usage is TRBJ2-5, with 14 bases aligning to TRBD2. V dropped 5 bases and J dropped 5; count of bases not matched to a gene: 7. CDR1 SGHAT and CDR2 FQNNGV come from the germline V gene. The CDR3 has 16 residues. As DNA, the CDR3 is TGTGCCAGCAGCGAAGGGACTAGCGGGAGCCGCGAGACCCAGTACTTC. It translates to CASSEGTSGSRETQYF.

Ten or more counts support this clonotype. V usage is TRBV28 and J usage is TRBJ1-5; 8 bases are shared with TRBD1. The CDR3 consists of 17 residues. The ends lost 5 bases at V and 3 bases at J; junction bases unmatched: 12. Germline V gene data show CDR1 as MDHEN and CDR2 as SYDVKM. For the CDR3, the DNA is TGTGCCAGCAGTGTCTCATCCGGGACAGGCCACAATCAGCCCCAGCATTTT. Amino acids: CASSVSSGTGHNQPQHF.

This clonotype occurred many times. The rearrangement uses TRBV5-1 and TRBJ2-2; D is unclear. The CDR3 contains 16 residues. From germline, CDR1 is SGHRS and CDR2 YFSETQ. V shed 0 bases and J shed 0 bases, with 9 bases lying between them. CDR3 amino acids: CASSLVGLPNTGELFF. Here the CDR3 DNA reads TGCGCCAGCAGCTTGGTAGGGCTGCCGAACACCGGGGAGCTGTTTTTT.

This clonotype was counted many times. V usage is TRBV7-9 and J usage is TRBJ1-6, with D possibly matching TRBD1 (5 bases). The CDR3 is made up of 14 amino acids. The germline gives CDR1 SEHNR, CDR2 FQNEAQ (reference sequence). Trimming removed 4 bases from V and 4 bases from J, with 8 bases in between. CDR3 residues: CASSSGEYNSPLHF. The CDR3 nucleotides read TGTGCCAGCAGCTCGGGGGAGTATAATTCACCCCTCCACTTT.

This clonotype was seen only a few times. The chain links TRBV25-1 to TRBJ2-3; D is perhaps TRBD1 (6 bases). This CDR3 is 16 amino acids long. V was pared by 4 bases and J by 2 bases, with 16 bases between. The germline gives CDR1 MGHDK, CDR2 SYGVNS. The CDR3 reads CASSAQAQGYTDTQYF. The CDR3 DNA reads TGTGCCAGCAGTGCCCAGGCACAGGGTTACACAGATACGCAGTATTTT.

This clonotype has a count of ten or more. The gene calls are TRBV27 and TRBJ2-7, with 8 bases fitting TRBD1. J lost 5 bases, V lost 4 bases, and 7 bases had no gene match. The CDR3 has 14 residues. Germline-derived CDR1 and CDR2 are MNHEY and SMNVEV (reference sequence). The CDR3 DNA is TGTGCCAGCAGTTCCGGGACAGGCCCCCACGAGCAGTACTTC. Protein sequence: CASSSGTGPHEQYF.

This clonotype was counted many times. The rearrangement links TRBV29-1 to TRBJ2-2, with D perhaps TRBD1 or TRBD2 (5 bases each). Deletions cut 4 bases from V and 6 bases from J, with 18 bases between. CDR1 and CDR2 from the germline V gene are SQVTM and ANQGSEA. The CDR3 is 15 residues long. The CDR3 coding sequence is TGCAGCGTTGCGGCAGGGAGTTTAATATCCGGGGAGCTGTTTTTT. Translating gives CSVAAGSLISGELFF.

This clonotype was detected ten times or more. The gene calls are TRBV10-3 and TRBJ1-1; D not certain. Germline CDR1 and CDR2: ENHRY and SYGVKD. V gave up 6 bases and J gave up 1 base, with 9 bases separating them. The CDR3 extends over 13 amino acids. CDR3 protein: CAIRATGNTEAFF. CDR3 sequence (DNA): TGTGCCATCAGGGCGACGGGGAACACTGAAGCTTTCTTT.

This clonotype was recorded many times. The chain has TRBV19 and TRBJ2-7; D gene ambiguous. V gave up 6 bases and J gave up 3 bases, with 18 bases separating them. The length of the CDR3 is 15 residues. Germline V gives CDR1 LNHDA, CDR2 SQIVND (reference sequence). CDR3 sequence reads: CASRGSLSRGYEQYF. DNA for the CDR3: TGTGCCAGTAGAGGCTCTTTGTCGAGAGGCTACGAGCAGTACTTC.

This clonotype was observed at least ten times. The chain has TRBV3-1 and TRBJ2-1; D might be TRBD2 (5 bases). Germline CDR1 and CDR2: LGHDT and YNNKEL (reference sequence). The CDR3 is 16 residues long. With 1 base removed from V and 4 bases from J, the gap between germline ends came to 14 bases. Written as DNA, the CDR3 is TGTGCCAGCAGCCAAGTAGTAGGGCCGGGGTACAATGAGCAGTTCTTC. This translates into CASSQVVGPGYNEQFF.

This clonotype was observed many times. The rearrangement links TRBV12-3 or TRBV12-4 to TRBJ1-3; D call uncertain. The CDR3 is 14 residues long. V lost 2 bases, J lost 1 base, and 6 bases lay in between. CDR3 sequence reads: CASSLRGSGNTIYF. CDR3 nucleotide sequence: TGTGCCAGCAGTTTAAGAGGATCTGGAAACACCATATATTTT.

Ten or more counts support this clonotype. J is TRBJ2-3 and V is TRBV10-3; D is unresolved. CDR3 size: 12 residues. The germline V gene encodes CDR1 ENHRY and CDR2 SYGVKD. Trimming stripped 5 bases from V and 4 bases from J, with 7 bases between. CDR3 residues: CAISSYPDTQYF. As DNA, the CDR3 is TGTGCCATCAGTTCATACCCAGATACGCAGTATTTT.

This clonotype was recorded at least ten times. This chain links TRBV10-3 with TRBJ1-5, with no clear D. CDR3 size: 14 residues. Per the germline V gene, CDR1 is ENHRY and CDR2 is SYGVKD. V was trimmed by 10 bases and J by 6 bases, leaving 19 bases between them. DNA for the CDR3: TGTGCCACCTCGACCGAAAATACTGCTCAGCCCCAGCATTTT. Translation: CATSTENTAQPQHF.

There are many counts of this clonotype. The rearrangement links TRBV5-1 to TRBJ1-3; 8 bases are shared with TRBD1. Unmatched junction bases numbered 6, after V lost 4 bases and J lost 0 bases. CDR3 length: 16 residues. The germline V gene encodes CDR1 SGHRS and CDR2 YFSETQ. CDR3 amino acids: CASSPDGQGSGNTIYF. The CDR3 DNA sequence: TGCGCCAGCAGCCCCGACGGACAGGGCTCTGGAAACACCATATATTTT.

This clonotype came up a few times. The rearrangement joins TRBV29-1 to TRBJ1-2; 8 bases line up with TRBD1. CDR1 is SQVTM, CDR2 ANQGSEA, per germline. This CDR3 contains 14 residues. The ends lost 3 bases at V and 5 bases at J; junction bases unmatched: 8. CDR3 loop: CSVDGGRQGYGYTF. CDR3 coding DNA: TGCAGCGTTGACGGCGGTCGACAGGGGTATGGCTACACCTTC.

This clonotype was seen many times. The chain joins TRBV20-1 to TRBJ1-1; weak D call: TRBD1 (6 bases). From germline, CDR1 is DFQATT and CDR2 SNEGSKA (reference sequence). Deletions cut 1 base from V and 0 bases from J, with 9 bases between. This CDR3 region has 14 residues. CDR3: CSARVGHMNTEAFF. CDR3 bases: TGCAGTGCTAGAGTGGGACACATGAACACTGAAGCTTTCTTT.